This TCR beta chain was retrieved from a study of T cells in tuberculosis. Assay: immunoSEQ multiplex PCR; the TCRdb copy retains only in-frame clones and omits some. Of about 44,000 clones listed, around 96% are singletons. Latent tuberculosis screening used tuberculin skin test and IGRA at entry. Each donor contributed 85,000 to 100,000 T cells on average, unsorted. Germline CDR1 reads SGHRS; CDR2 reads YFSETQ. With 10 bases removed from V and 9 bases from J, the gap between germline ends came to 26 bases. This CDR3 region has 15 residues. In regard to this clone: Its antigen is undetermined.

Study observations and caveats: Active tuberculosis TCR-alpha repertoires lay closer to GMM-specific TCRs than IGRA-negative controls, suggesting clonal expansion. Shorter CDR3-alpha in active tuberculosis partly drove smaller distances.

The V gene is TRBV5-1, the J gene TRBJ2-1; the D gene is possibly TRBD2 (7 bases). The material sequenced was PBMCs. The sequence was obtained from a donor under 30 with latent tuberculosis or without tuberculosis infection. The CDR3 spells CACVDGAGDYGEQFF. The DNA for the CDR3 is TGCGCCTGTGTAGATGGGGCAGGGGACTATGGTGAGCAGTTCTTC.